This T cell receptor (beta chain) was documented in a study of response to subunit inactivated influenza vaccine. Using its own MiXCR run on the RT-PCR reads, TCRdb lists one record per CDR3 protein. The sample yields about 700,000 distinct CDR3 sequences, 14% seen once. This clonotype was recorded a few times. Antigen unknown. The germline CDR1 and CDR2 sequences are MGHRA and YSYEKL. With 0 bases clipped from V and 5 bases from J, the junction kept 15 bases outside the gene matches. The CDR3 covers 20 residues. Study results and limitations: The authors proposed limited new T cell recruitment per seasonal influenza vaccination.

The sequence was collected from a man aged 45 to 65 who received an inactivated influenza vaccine. The specimen was PBMCs from blood, collected less than 15 days before vaccination. This chain links TRBV4-1 with TRBJ2-1; 11 nucleotides agree with TRBD1. The CDR3 nucleotides read TGCGCCAGCAGCCAAGATGTGGGACAGGGGGTCCCGTACATGAACAATGAGCAGTTCTTC. Translating it yields CASSQDVGQGVPYMNNEQFF.